The rows below give T cell receptor beta chains drawn from one sample of a study of technical replicates of blood from a few donors. Data came from immunoSEQ multiplex PCR; TCRdb stores just in-frame clones and leaves some out. The table has about 60,000 clones, around 87% seen once. The sample was PBMCs. These receptors originate from a human donor in good health. Some clones in this sample may be carry-over from other donors' samples. Both conserved end residues are part of each CDR3. Fields, in order: CDR3 protein, V gene.

CASSSVGQVIGTEAFF | TRBV6-5
CASSPSTASLSGANVLTF | TRBV18
CASSQEISRSSGGITDTQYF | TRBV4-3
CASSPLSSTDTQYF | TRBV18
CASHGTGTEQYF | TRBV6-6
CASSRTSGGIYNEQFF | TRBV5-1
CSARRGAVNTEAFF | TRBV29-1
CASKDRGANEQFF | TRBV2
CSVQHRGRGARSGEQYF | TRBV29-1
CASSQEGTSGYNEQFF | TRBV4-2
CASSLGPLNSEQYF | TRBV7-6
CASTGQARGANVLTF | TRBV10-2
CASSLLGGGARTGELFF | TRBV5-1
CASSVAPTGFHEQYF | TRBV9
CASRNHGQGREQYF | TRBV27
CASSESANYEQYF | TRBV4-1
CASSQTGSGETQYF | TRBV11-1